Listed below are T cell receptor beta chains from one sample, sequenced in a study of blood T cell repertoires in COVID-19. Profiled with immunoSEQ multiplex PCR; TCRdb holds only in-frame clones, not every one. The sample shows 200,000 to 250,000 clones, 80% to 85% of them seen only once. The source material was PBMCs or T cells enriched from blood (not recorded which). These TCRs come from a woman between 40 and 55 years old who had recovered from COVID-19. Each CDR3 is given without its conserved first and last residue. The D gene is left open where the match is weak.

-	TRBV12-5	ASGLKVQGGTGELF
TRBD1	TRBV5-1	ASSSAGQGTEAF
-	TRBV21-1	ASSRGLAGVGDTQY
-	TRBV29-1	SVRESVNTEAF
-	TRBV7-2	ASSFTGSYGYT
-	TRBV7-9	ASRGRLVRKTGELF
-	TRBV24-1	ATSDQDSFVGYT
TRBD2	TRBV6-5	ASSYSTSGTDTQY
-	TRBV21-1	ASSTGQGWPRTQY
-	TRBV9	ASSSGDGLELTPLH
TRBD1	TRBV10-2	ASSEQTGGDGYT
TRBD2	TRBV7-8	ASRSSGSNEQF
TRBD2	TRBV27	ASSLIAGNHNEQF
TRBD2	TRBV28	ASRGTSGAQY
-	TRBV5-1	ASRKQGDKETQY
TRBD2	TRBV7-2	ASSRTSGRAGYRADTQY
-	TRBV19	ASSTLGRVYQPQH
TRBD1	TRBV7-2	ASSLEGQGYRELF
-	TRBV19	ASSMTGRASQPQH
-	TRBV20-1	SAVDYGYT
-	TRBV3-1/TRBV3-2	ASSQDRGGWYGYT
TRBD2	TRBV6-5	ASSYSGITSYEQY
-	TRBV3-1/TRBV3-2	ASSQDGSASSYEQY
TRBD2	TRBV5-4	ASSLRTSGSYEQY
-	TRBV7-8	ASSLNLGQINTGELF
-	TRBV6-5	ASSLERGAGYT
TRBD1	TRBV11-2	ASSHSTGVNEQF
TRBD1	TRBV28	ASTIAGRGEGEKLF
-	TRBV10-1	ASSESRTTGYEQY
-	TRBV3-1/TRBV3-2	ASSPGGRGVFGTQY
TRBD1	TRBV2	ASSEARTGGTDTQY
-	TRBV29-1	SVEDFGREGYGYT
-	TRBV28	ASSAAYEQY
-	TRBV7-2	ASSSQAGVYYGYT
TRBD2	TRBV27	ASSYGTSGYNEQF
TRBD1	TRBV2	ASGGQAHTEAF
-	TRBV2	ASSGATSYEQY
TRBD1	TRBV10-2	ASSDRTGRGQPQH
-	TRBV30	AWSVGTGQF
TRBD1	TRBV6-1	ASSEVDRAEQY
-	TRBV7-7	ASGETIQETQY
-	TRBV19	ASRDIQGSGYT